Following are 18 T cell receptor beta chains from one sample sequenced in a study of identical twins. TCRdb passed the 5' RACE reads through MiXCR, listing each CDR3 protein once. The data hold about 1.7 million distinct CDR3 sequences, with more than 30% observed a single time. Input material: cord blood. The receptors shown here come from a newborn girl in good health.

This clonotype was recorded a few times. The gene calls are TRBV5-1 and TRBJ1-1; 7 positions match TRBD1. The V gene end was trimmed by 1 base and the J gene end by 5 bases; junction bases not matched to a gene: 8. Per the germline V gene, CDR1 is SGHRS and CDR2 is YFSETQ. The CDR3 totals 15 residues. The CDR3 nucleotides read TGCGCCAGCAGCTTGAAACAGGGGTGGGGGACTGAAGCTTTCTTT. It codes for CASSLKQGWGTEAFF.

This clonotype was recorded many times. The chain recombines TRBV28 with TRBJ2-1, with D maybe TRBD2 (5 bases). V dropped 3 bases and J dropped 5 bases, with 11 bases sitting between them. In germline, CDR1 is MDHEN, CDR2 SYDVKM. The CDR3 has 14 residues. The CDR3 region is CASSLLVRDNEQFF. The CDR3 DNA reads as TGTGCCAGCAGTTTGTTAGTGCGGGACAATGAGCAGTTCTTC.

The table lists this clonotype with a few counts. The CDR3 DNA reads as TGTGCCAGCAGTACCCTTCTTGAGGTTGGCTACACCTTC. Protein sequence: CASSTLLEVGYTF. This chain joins TRBV28 and TRBJ1-2; D ambiguous. V gave up 5 bases and J gave up 7 bases, with 14 bases separating them. The CDR3 consists of 13 residues. Germline CDR1 reads MDHEN; CDR2 reads SYDVKM.

This clonotype showed up just a few times. The chain joins TRBV29-1 to TRBJ2-1; 9 positions agree with TRBD2. V lost 1 base and J lost 7; bases outside the gene matches: 5. Germline CDR1 and CDR2: SQVTM and ANQGSEA. The CDR3 length is 14 residues. The CDR3 bases are TGCAGCGTTGAAGGAGCGGGAGGTTGGAATGAGCAGTTCTTC. It translates to CSVEGAGGWNEQFF.

This clonotype has a count of ten or more. The rearrangement joins TRBV10-3 to TRBJ2-7, with 9 bases fitting TRBD2. The CDR3 spans 15 residues. V shed 6 bases, J shed 3 bases, and the junction held 9 bases outside the gene matches. CDR1 is ENHRY and CDR2 is SYGVKD in the germline V gene. The CDR3 DNA reads as TGTGCCATCAGCGGTAGCGGGGGATCTCACTACGAGCAGTACTTC. Protein product: CAISGSGGSHYEQYF.

The J gene is TRBJ2-5, the V gene TRBV7-9, with 13 bases matching TRBD2. V shed 4 bases and J 11 bases; nucleotides not matched to a gene: 13. The germline V gene has CDR1 SEHNR and CDR2 FQNEAQ (reference sequence). This CDR3 comprises 16 residues. The CDR3 spells CASSYGLAGAYNEQYF. The CDR3, as DNA: TGTGCCAGCAGCTATGGACTAGCGGGAGCGTACAATGAGCAGTACTTC. The complete variable domain, with remaining parts taken from reference TRBV7-9 and TRBJ2-5, reads DTGVSQNPRHKITKRGQNVTFRCDPISEHNRLYWYRQTLGQGPEFLTYFQNEAQLEKSRLLSDRFSAERPKGSFSTLEIQRTEQGDSAMYLCASSYGLAGAYNEQYFGPGTRLLVL.

Only a few counts were recorded for this clonotype. The chain links TRBV21-1 to TRBJ1-4. TRBV21-1 is a pseudogene segment. This CDR3 spans 15 amino acids. The CDR3: CASSKWSKGGEKLFF. Here the CDR3 DNA reads TGTGCCAGCAGCAAATGGTCCAAGGGAGGTGAAAAACTGTTTTTT.

This clonotype came up a few times. The chain employs TRBV5-1 and TRBJ1-3; no definite D call. The CDR3 has 14 residues. Per germline, CDR1 SGHRS and CDR2 YFSETQ. V lost 0 bases and J 1 base, leaving 5 bases between the germline ends. The CDR3 region has the DNA TGCGCCAGCAGCTTGGACGGATCTGGAAACACCATATATTTT. Protein: CASSLDGSGNTIYF.

This chain links TRBV24-1 with TRBJ1-1; 7 nucleotides match TRBD1. Trimming at V came to 4 bases and at J to 0 bases, leaving 10 bases not matched to a gene. The CDR3 has 17 residues. Germline V CDR1 and CDR2: KGHDR, SFDVKD. CDR3 protein: CATSDSGQAYLNTEAFF. The CDR3 DNA sequence: TGTGCCACCAGTGACAGCGGACAGGCCTACCTGAACACTGAAGCTTTCTTT.

This chain links TRBV28 with TRBJ2-4; TRBD1 aligns across 7 bases. The CDR3 spans 20 residues. After removal of 5 bases from V and 0 bases from J, the junction contained 19 bases not matched to a gene. The V gene's germline CDR1 is MDHEN and CDR2 SYDVKM. Here the CDR3 reads CASSPSGTQGEQIAKNIQYF. Written as DNA, the CDR3 is TGTGCCAGCAGTCCATCGGGGACCCAGGGGGAGCAGATAGCCAAAAACATTCAGTACTTC.

This clonotype has more than one count but fewer than ten. The chain combines TRBV3-1 with TRBJ2-1; 7 bases align to TRBD2. The J segment lost 4 bases and the V segment lost 4 bases, leaving 16 bases of the junction unmatched. CDR1 and CDR2 from the germline V gene are LGHDT and YNNKEL (reference sequence). This CDR3 comprises 18 residues. CDR3 DNA: TGTGCCAGCAGCCCCCAGATGGCGGGAGTGTGGGGATACAATGAGCAGTTCTTC. Protein sequence: CASSPQMAGVWGYNEQFF.

In the case of this clonotype: A read error may explain this, as a much larger clone is one base away. This rearrangement joins TRBV7-9 to TRBJ2-5; D unresolved. Germline CDR1 is SEHNR and CDR2 is FQNEAQ (reference sequence). This CDR3 region has 13 residues. The germline V and J ends were trimmed by 5 bases and 13 bases, with 20 bases remaining between them. The DNA of the CDR3 is TGTGCCAGCAGCCCTGAACTACTCTACGAGCGGTACTTC. Protein sequence: CASSPELLYERYF.

The chain joins TRBV5-6 to TRBJ2-1; D might be TRBD2 (5 bases). CDR1 SGHDT and CDR2 YYEEEE come from the germline V gene. This CDR3 has 14 amino acids. The ends were cut back, 0 bases at V and 3 bases at J, with 7 bases in the middle. DNA of the CDR3: TGTGCCAGCAGCTTGGGGAGGTTCTACAATGAGCAGTTCTTC. Its protein is CASSLGRFYNEQFF.

The genes are TRBV4-1 and TRBJ2-1; possible D gene TRBD2, 6 bases. Trimming cost V 1 base and J 0 bases, with 13 bases left between them. Germline V gene sequence: CDR1 MGHRA, CDR2 YSYEKL. The CDR3 totals 17 residues. The CDR3 loop reads CASSQGGTRYSYNEQFF. CDR3 DNA: TGCGCCAGCAGCCAAGGTGGGACTCGTTACTCCTACAATGAGCAGTTCTTC.

The CDR3 DNA sequence: TGTGCCAGCAGCTCCCTCCCGGGACTAGCGGTTAACAATGAGCAGTTCTTC. This gives the protein CASSSLPGLAVNNEQFF. This rearrangement joins TRBV7-2 to TRBJ2-1, with 11 bases matching TRBD2. The germline gives CDR1 SGHTA, CDR2 FQGNSA. V was pared by 4 bases and J by 5 bases, with 10 bases of the junction left unmatched. The CDR3 consists of 17 residues.

V gene TRBV24-1 combines with J gene TRBJ2-1, with D possibly TRBD1 on 6 matching bases. The J call may be mistaken, given a closer DNA end match to TRBJ2-7. Germline CDR1 reads KGHDR; CDR2 reads SFDVKD. This CDR3 has 16 amino acids. The CDR3 sequence is CAIPTSARGPYNEQYF. CDR3 nucleotides: TGTGCCATCCCTACCTCGGCCAGGGGACCCTACAATGAGCAGTACTTC.

The J gene is TRBJ1-2, the V gene TRBV27; no firm D call. In germline, CDR1 is MNHEY, CDR2 SMNVEV (reference sequence). V was shortened by 3 bases and J by 8 bases, with 19 bases between the two germline ends. The CDR3 totals 15 residues. The CDR3 sequence is CASSFGSFGEGGYTF. The CDR3 DNA is TGTGCCAGCAGTTTCGGGTCTTTCGGGGAAGGCGGCTACACCTTC.

Only a few counts were recorded for this clonotype. The rearrangement links TRBV6-1 to TRBJ1-2; maybe TRBD1 (5 bases). The germline gives CDR1 MNHNS, CDR2 SASEGT. V was cut by 5 bases and J by 0 bases, with 10 bases left in between. The length of the CDR3 is 14 residues. The DNA of the CDR3 is TGTGCCAGCAGTTCGGAGGGGCCTAACTATGGCTACACCTTC. Protein sequence: CASSSEGPNYGYTF.